The 18 T cell receptor beta chains reported below all come from one sample, sequenced in a study of T cells in Graves' hyperthyroidism and ophthalmopathy (dated by TCRdb to about 2019). Library prep was done by multiplex PCR. The listed sequencing device is Illumina HiSeq 2000. The TCR beta CDR3 regions were amplified from RNA transcripts. The TCR CDR3 was subjected to a first round of RT-PCR using the HTBI primer set and the Qiagen OneStep RT-PCR kit. The raw public reads went through TCRdb reprocessing: fastp at Q25, MiXCR clone calling, in-frame beta chains kept. A single entry per CDR3 protein holds the most common genes and DNA from its merged rows. Here the sample has more than 600,000 distinct CDR3 sequences; 16% occur a single time. Clones ranked in the top ten supply roughly 8% of the sample. The source material was blood. The source is a man in his late teens or twenties with Graves' hyperthyroidism.

This clonotype has ten or more counts. The J gene is TRBJ2-7, the V gene TRBV6-1; 7 bases agree with TRBD1. CDR1 and CDR2 (germline): MNHNS, SASEGT. The V and J ends lost 5 bases and 2 bases, in that order; junction bases with no gene match: 12. This CDR3 spans 16 amino acids. The CDR3 sequence: CASSYRYRGRTYEQYF. CDR3 DNA sequence: TGTGCCAGCAGTTACCGTTACAGGGGAAGAACCTACGAGCAGTACTTC.

J is TRBJ1-3 and V is TRBV5-1, with D unclear. This CDR3 has 15 amino acids. Trimming removed 2 bases from V and 0 bases from J, with 9 bases in between. Germline V gene sequence: CDR1 SGHRS, CDR2 YFSETQ. CDR3 region: CASSFAGNSGNTIYF. In DNA, the CDR3 is TGCGCCAGCAGCTTCGCGGGAAACTCTGGAAACACCATATATTTT.

This chain joins TRBV30 and TRBJ2-3; 8 positions agree with TRBD2. CDR3 size: 15 residues. With V trimmed by 0 bases and J by 1 base, 3 bases remained unmatched. Looked up from germline, CDR1 is GTSNPN and CDR2 is SVGIG (reference sequence). CDR3 DNA: TGTGCCTGGAGTGTGGACGGGGGGGGCACAGATACGCAGTATTTT. This sequence encodes CAWSVDGGGTDTQYF.

Ten or more counts support this clonotype. The V call is TRBV11-2, the J call TRBJ2-1, with D perhaps matching TRBD1 (6 bases). The CDR3 runs 16 residues. Trimming left V 5 bases short and J 0 bases short, with 14 bases between. The germline CDR1 and CDR2 sequences are SGHAT and FQNNGV. DNA for the CDR3: TGTGCCAGCAGCCCGCTATGGGGGCGCTCCTACAATGAGCAGTTCTTC. Translated: CASSPLWGRSYNEQFF.

This clonotype was detected many times. CDR3 in amino acids: CAWSGGGLAGDEQYF. CDR3 DNA sequence: TGTGCCTGGAGTGGTGGGGGACTAGCGGGAGACGAGCAGTACTTC. The chain uses TRBV30 and TRBJ2-7, with TRBD2 identical over 14 bases. The junction had 4 bases not matched to a gene; V was cut back by 1 base and J by 5 bases. The CDR3 runs 15 residues. Germline assignment: CDR1 GTSNPN and CDR2 SVGIG (reference sequence).

This clonotype was counted between two and nine times. The rearrangement joins TRBV15 to TRBJ1-3; TRBD1 might be the D (5 bases). The CDR3 is made up of 17 amino acids. Germline values: CDR1 LNHNV, CDR2 YYDKDF (reference sequence). Deletions cut 5 bases from V and 0 bases from J, with 17 bases between. CDR3 DNA sequence: TGTGCCACCAGCGACCGGGACGCCGTCATCTCTGGAAACACCATATATTTT. It is translated as CATSDRDAVISGNTIYF.

The chain joins TRBV4-1 to TRBJ2-3; perhaps TRBD2 as D (5 bases). Germline V CDR1 and CDR2: MGHRA, YSYEKL. CDR3 size: 11 residues. V was trimmed by 6 bases and J by 4 bases, leaving 5 bases between them. In DNA form, the CDR3 reads TGCGCCAGCAGGGACTCAGATACGCAGTATTTT. Translation gives CASRDSDTQYF.

This clonotype was seen more than once but under ten times. The genes are TRBV6-4 and TRBJ1-5; a weak D match, TRBD1 (6 bases). The V end lost 7 bases, the J end lost 7 bases, and 23 bases lay between the germline ends. This CDR3 region has 16 residues. Germline CDR1 reads MRHNA; CDR2 reads SNTAGT. CDR3 DNA: TGTGCCAGCACTTCAATCCAATCGGGGGGCGGGCAGCCCCAGCATTTT. Encoded protein: CASTSIQSGGGQPQHF.

As concerns this clonotype: The CDR3 carries no conserved terminal phenylalanine or tryptophan, so it likely arises from a read error. The chain recombines TRBV7-6 with TRBJ2-2; perhaps TRBD2 as D (5 bases). The germline CDR1 and CDR2 sequences are SGHVS and FNYEAQ. The CDR3 has 14 amino acids. Trimming cost V 0 bases and J 7 bases, with 9 bases left between them. CDR3 in amino acids: CASSLAGAGGELFL. CDR3 sequence (DNA): TGTGCCAGCAGCTTAGCCGGCGCGGGCGGGGAGCTGTTTCTT.

There are a few counts of this clonotype. The chain combines TRBV7-2 with TRBJ1-6, with no clear D. Germline-derived CDR1 and CDR2 are SGHTA and FQGNSA. Trimming shortened V by 4 bases and J by 0 bases, and 7 bases separated the two germline ends. CDR3 size: 15 residues. In DNA, the CDR3 is TGTGCCAGCAGCTCAGGAGGCTCCTATAATTCACCCCTCCACTTT. The encoded protein is CASSSGGSYNSPLHF.

The genes are TRBV20-1 and TRBJ2-3; a weak D match, TRBD2 (7 bases). The germline gives CDR1 DFQATT, CDR2 SNEGSKA (reference sequence). Between the trimmed V and J ends, which lost 0 bases and 5 bases, there was a span of 15 bases. This CDR3 contains 15 residues. The CDR3 region has the DNA TGCAGTGCTAGAGATACGAGGGGGGGGGGAGATACGCAGTATTTT. It translates to CSARDTRGGGDTQYF.

Many counts were recorded for this clonotype. V and J are TRBV7-2 and TRBJ2-5, with no clear D. Trimming stripped 0 bases from V and 2 bases from J, with 7 bases between. CDR1 is SGHTA, CDR2 FQGNSA, per germline. CDR3 length equals 14 residues. The CDR3 is CASSLAPGQETQYF. The CDR3 DNA sequence: TGTGCCAGCAGCTTAGCTCCGGGTCAAGAGACCCAGTACTTC.

As concerns this clonotype: A much larger clone is a single base away; this may be a read error. The chain couples TRBV7-2 to TRBJ2-2; D not certain. V lost 4 bases to trimming and J lost 3 bases, with 9 bases between them. This CDR3 spans 14 amino acids. Per germline, CDR1 SGHTA and CDR2 FQGNSA. The CDR3 sequence is CASSYLRYTGELFF. CDR3 nucleotides: TGTGCCAGCAGCTACTTGCGTTACACCGGGGAGCTGTTTTTT.

This clonotype was seen ten or more times. The rearrangement joins TRBV11-2 to TRBJ2-5, with TRBD2 matching 10 bases. From germline, CDR1 is SGHAT and CDR2 FQNNGV. Unmatched junction bases numbered 5, after V lost 3 bases and J lost 7 bases. This CDR3 has 14 amino acids. The CDR3 spells CASSFSGRGRTQYF. The CDR3 coding sequence is TGTGCCAGCAGCTTCAGCGGGAGGGGTCGGACCCAGTACTTC. The full variable domain, completed using reference TRBV11-2 and TRBJ2-5, is EAGVAQSPRYKIIEKRQSVAFWCNPISGHATLYWYQQILGQGPKLLIQFQNNGVVDDSQLPKDRFSAERLKGVDSTLKIQPAKLEDSAVYLCASSFSGRGRTQYFGPGTRLLVL.

Only a few counts were recorded for this clonotype. V usage is TRBV19 and J usage is TRBJ2-7; possibly TRBD1 for D (5 bases). Germline V lookup: CDR1 LNHDA, CDR2 SQIVND (reference sequence). V dropped 0 bases and J dropped 0 bases, with 6 bases sitting between them. The CDR3 contains 14 residues. The CDR3 DNA is TGTGCCAGTAGTATAGATAGGGGCTCCTACGAGCAGTACTTC. Protein product: CASSIDRGSYEQYF.

The chain uses TRBV19 and TRBJ2-1, with TRBD1 matching over 7 bases. V shed 5 bases, J shed 9 bases, and the junction held 10 bases outside the gene matches. The germline V gene has CDR1 LNHDA and CDR2 SQIVND (reference sequence). This CDR3 spans 14 amino acids. CDR3 sequence reads: CASSFLGGRGEQFF. For the CDR3, the DNA is TGTGCCAGTAGTTTTCTAGGGGGCCGGGGTGAGCAGTTCTTC.

The J gene is TRBJ1-5, the V gene TRBV12-5; no reliable D call. Per germline, CDR1 LGHNT and CDR2 FRNRAP. The CDR3 runs 17 residues. Trimming took off 2 bases at V and 8 bases at J, with 22 bases between the two ends. Written as DNA, the CDR3 is TGTGCTAGTGGTTTGTACGAACGGGCCACCAAAGATAAGCCCCAGCATTTT. Its protein product is CASGLYERATKDKPQHF.

This clonotype was recorded at least ten times. The chain recombines TRBV27 with TRBJ2-1; D is uncertain. CDR3 length equals 12 residues. V was pared by 6 bases and J by 7 bases, with 10 bases between. Per germline, CDR1 MNHEY and CDR2 SMNVEV (reference sequence). DNA for the CDR3: TGTGCCAGCAGCGGGTTGAGAAATGAGCAGTTCTTC. This translates into CASSGLRNEQFF.